The T cell receptor beta chain described here comes from a study of cytomegalovirus exposure and HLA in healthy donors. Background on the study: An early data release held about 85 million unique TCRs from HLA-typed donors.

Regarding the study as a whole: It was reported that TCR beta sequences correctly inferred the HLA-A and HLA-B alleles for most subjects. Productive rates of about 87% or about 30% were seen for most TCR beta V segments in an earlier analysis. Among TCR beta chains of equal frequency, HLA-associated ones were more clonally expanded in a later analysis.

With regard to this clone: The target antigen is unknown.

The CDR3 loop spans 17 amino acids. From germline, CDR1 is LGHNA and CDR2 YSLEER. The V and J ends lost 4 bases and 0 bases respectively, with 17 bases between them. The PCR contained 60 Vbeta and 13 Jbeta primers. The table came from immunoSEQ multiplex PCR; TCRdb's copy has only in-frame clones and leaves some out. The sample carries more than 85,000 clones, approximately 84% recorded once. The rearrangement links TRBV4-3 to TRBJ2-3; possible D gene TRBD1, 5 bases. The sequenced sample was PBMCs. The TCR originated in a man aged 35 to 55 in good health and CMV-seronegative. The CDR3 reads CASSLGFTAGSTDTQYF. The CDR3 nucleotides read TGCGCCAGCAGCCTGGGGTTCACGGCAGGGAGCACAGATACGCAGTATTTT.